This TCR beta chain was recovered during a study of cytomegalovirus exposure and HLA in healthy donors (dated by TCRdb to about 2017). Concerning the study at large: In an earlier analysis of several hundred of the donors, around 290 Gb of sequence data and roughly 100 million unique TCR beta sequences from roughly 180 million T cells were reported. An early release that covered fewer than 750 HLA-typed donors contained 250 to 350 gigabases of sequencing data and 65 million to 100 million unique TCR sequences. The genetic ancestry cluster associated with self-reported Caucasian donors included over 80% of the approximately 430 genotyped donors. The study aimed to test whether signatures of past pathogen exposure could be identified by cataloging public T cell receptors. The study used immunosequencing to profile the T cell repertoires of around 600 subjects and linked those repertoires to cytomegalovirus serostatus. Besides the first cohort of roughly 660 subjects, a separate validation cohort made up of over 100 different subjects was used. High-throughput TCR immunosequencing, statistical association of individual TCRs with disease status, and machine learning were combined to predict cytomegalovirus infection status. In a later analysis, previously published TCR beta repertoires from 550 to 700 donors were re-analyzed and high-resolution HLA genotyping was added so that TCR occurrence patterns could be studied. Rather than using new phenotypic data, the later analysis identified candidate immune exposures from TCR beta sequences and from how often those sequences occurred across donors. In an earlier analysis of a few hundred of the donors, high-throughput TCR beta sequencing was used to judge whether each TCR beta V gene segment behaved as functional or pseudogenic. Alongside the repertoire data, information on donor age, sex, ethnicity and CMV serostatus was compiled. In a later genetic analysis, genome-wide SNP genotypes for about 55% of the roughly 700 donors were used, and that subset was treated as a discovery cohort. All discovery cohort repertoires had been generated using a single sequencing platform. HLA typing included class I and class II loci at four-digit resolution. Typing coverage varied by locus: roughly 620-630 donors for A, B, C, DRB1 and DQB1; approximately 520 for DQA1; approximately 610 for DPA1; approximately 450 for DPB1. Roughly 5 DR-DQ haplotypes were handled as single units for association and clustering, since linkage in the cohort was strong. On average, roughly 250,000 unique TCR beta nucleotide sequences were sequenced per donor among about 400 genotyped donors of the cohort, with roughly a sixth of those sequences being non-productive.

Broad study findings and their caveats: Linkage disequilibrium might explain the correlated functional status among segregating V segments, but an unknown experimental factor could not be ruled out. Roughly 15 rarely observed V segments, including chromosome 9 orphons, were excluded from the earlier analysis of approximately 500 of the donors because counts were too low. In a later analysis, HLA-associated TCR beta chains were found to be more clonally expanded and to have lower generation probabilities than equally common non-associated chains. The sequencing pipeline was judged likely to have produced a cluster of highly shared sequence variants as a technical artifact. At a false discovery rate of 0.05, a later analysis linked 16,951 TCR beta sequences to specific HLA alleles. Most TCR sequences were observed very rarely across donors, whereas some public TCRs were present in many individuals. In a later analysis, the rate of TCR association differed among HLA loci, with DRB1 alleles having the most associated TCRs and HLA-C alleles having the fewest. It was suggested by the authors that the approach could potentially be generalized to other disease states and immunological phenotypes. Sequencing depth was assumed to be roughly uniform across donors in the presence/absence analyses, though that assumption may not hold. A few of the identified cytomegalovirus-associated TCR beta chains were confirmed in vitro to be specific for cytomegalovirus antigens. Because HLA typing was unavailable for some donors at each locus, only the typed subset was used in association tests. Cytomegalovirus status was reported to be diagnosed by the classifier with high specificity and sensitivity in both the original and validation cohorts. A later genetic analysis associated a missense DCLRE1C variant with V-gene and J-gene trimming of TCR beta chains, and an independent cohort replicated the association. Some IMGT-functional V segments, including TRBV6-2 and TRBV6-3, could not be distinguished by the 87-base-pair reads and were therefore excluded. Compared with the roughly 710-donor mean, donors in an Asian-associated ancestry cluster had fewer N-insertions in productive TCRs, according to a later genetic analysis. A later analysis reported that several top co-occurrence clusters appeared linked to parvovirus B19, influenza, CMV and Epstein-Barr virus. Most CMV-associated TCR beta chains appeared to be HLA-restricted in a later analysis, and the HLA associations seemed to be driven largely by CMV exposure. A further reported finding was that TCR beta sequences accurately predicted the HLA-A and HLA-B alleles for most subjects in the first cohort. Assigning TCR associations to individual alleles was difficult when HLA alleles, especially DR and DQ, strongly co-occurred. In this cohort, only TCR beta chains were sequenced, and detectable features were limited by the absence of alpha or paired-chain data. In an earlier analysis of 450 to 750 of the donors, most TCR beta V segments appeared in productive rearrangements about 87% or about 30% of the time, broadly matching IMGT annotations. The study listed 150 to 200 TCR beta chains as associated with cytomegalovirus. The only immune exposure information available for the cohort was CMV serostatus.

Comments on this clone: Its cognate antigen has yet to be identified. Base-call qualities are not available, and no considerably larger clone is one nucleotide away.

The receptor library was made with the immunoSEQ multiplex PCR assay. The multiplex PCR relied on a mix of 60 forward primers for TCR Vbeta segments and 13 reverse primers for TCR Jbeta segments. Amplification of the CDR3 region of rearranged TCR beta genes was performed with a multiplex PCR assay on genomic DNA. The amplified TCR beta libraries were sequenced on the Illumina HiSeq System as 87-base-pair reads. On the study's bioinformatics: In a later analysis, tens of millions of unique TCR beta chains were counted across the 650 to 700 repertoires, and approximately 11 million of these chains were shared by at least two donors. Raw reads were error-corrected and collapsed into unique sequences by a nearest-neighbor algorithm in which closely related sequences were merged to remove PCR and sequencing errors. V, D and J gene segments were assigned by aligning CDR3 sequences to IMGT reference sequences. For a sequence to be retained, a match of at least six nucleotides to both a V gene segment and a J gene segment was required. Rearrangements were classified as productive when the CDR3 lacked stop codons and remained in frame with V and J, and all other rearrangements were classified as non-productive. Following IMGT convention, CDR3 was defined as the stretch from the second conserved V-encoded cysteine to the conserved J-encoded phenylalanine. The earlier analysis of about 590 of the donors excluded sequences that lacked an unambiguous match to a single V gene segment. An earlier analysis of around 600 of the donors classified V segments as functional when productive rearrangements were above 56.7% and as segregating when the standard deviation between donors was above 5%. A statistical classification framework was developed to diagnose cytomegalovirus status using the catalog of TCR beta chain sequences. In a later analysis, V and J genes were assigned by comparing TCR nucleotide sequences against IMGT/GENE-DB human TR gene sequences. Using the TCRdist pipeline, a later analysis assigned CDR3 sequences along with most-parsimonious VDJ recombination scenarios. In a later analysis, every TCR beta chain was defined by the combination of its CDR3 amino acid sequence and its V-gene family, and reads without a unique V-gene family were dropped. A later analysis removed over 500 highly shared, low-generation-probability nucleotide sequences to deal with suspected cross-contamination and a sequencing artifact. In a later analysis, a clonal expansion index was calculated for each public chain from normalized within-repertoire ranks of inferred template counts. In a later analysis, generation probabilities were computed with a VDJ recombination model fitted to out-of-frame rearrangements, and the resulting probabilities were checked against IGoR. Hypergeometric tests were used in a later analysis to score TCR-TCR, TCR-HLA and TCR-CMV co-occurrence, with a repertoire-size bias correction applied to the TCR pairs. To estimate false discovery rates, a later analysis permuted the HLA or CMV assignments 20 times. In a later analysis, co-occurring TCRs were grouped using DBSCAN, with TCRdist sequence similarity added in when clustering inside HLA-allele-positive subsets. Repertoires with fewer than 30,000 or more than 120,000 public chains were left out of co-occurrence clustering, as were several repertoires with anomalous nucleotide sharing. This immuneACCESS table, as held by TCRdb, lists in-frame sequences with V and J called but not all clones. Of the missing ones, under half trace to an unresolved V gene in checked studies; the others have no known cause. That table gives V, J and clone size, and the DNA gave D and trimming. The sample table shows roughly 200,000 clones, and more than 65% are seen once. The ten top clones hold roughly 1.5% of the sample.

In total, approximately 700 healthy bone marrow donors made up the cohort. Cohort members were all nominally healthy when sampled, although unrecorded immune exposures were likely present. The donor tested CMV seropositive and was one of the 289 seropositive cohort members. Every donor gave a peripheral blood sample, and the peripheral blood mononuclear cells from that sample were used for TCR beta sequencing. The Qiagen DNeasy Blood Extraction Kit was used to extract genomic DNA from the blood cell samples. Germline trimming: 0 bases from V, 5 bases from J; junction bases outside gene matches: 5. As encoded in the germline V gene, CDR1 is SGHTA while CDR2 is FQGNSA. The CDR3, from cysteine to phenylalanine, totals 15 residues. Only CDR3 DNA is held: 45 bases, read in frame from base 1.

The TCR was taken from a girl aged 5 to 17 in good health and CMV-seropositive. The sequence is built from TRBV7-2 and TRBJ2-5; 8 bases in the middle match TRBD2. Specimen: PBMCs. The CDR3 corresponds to CASSLAGLVGETQYF. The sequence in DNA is TGTGCCAGCAGCTTAGCGGGACTAGTGGGCGAGACCCAGTACTTC.